This TCR beta chain was identified in a study of identical twins (dated by TCRdb to 2016 to 2017). Background on the whole study: To test whether fetal clonotypes persist, the study used deep sequencing on TCR alpha and beta repertoires from monozygotic twins, unrelated adults of various ages, and cord blood. To rule out contamination, the twin experiments were replicated at different times with different library preparation protocols. What the study reported, not specific to this receptor: Compared with coincidental sharing between unrelated individuals, an excess of low generation-probability sequences was observed among out-of-frame TCR alpha sequences shared between twins. In monozygotic twins, out-of-frame TCR alpha sharing was systematically underestimated by recombination models, although the models agreed with sharing between unrelated individuals. A weaker excess of twin sharing was found in beta out-of-frame sequences because the signal-to-noise ratio was lowered by fewer shared sequences. Fewer insertions were carried by abundant cord blood beta clonotypes, a similar but weaker trend appeared in young adult naive repertoires, and no such trend appeared in memory repertoires. Zero-insertion analyses could be partly confounded by invariant T cells such as MAIT and iNKT, though diverse VJ usage argued against such confounding for most clonotypes. Because the same donors could not be followed over many years, the conclusions depended on cross-sectional statistical analysis.

Only healthy Caucasian donors were included. Three pairs of female monozygotic twins, all aged roughly 18 to 30 years, made up the twin cohort. Positive isolation kits from Invitrogen were used to isolate CD4+ and CD8+ T cell populations. Library preparation was by 5' RACE. These reads were obtained on an Illumina HiSeq 2000. Template switching introduced a universal primer binding site; the final cDNA contained a unique molecular identifier, enabling accurate counting of TCR cDNA molecules. First-strand cDNA for TCR alpha and beta chains was synthesized from specific primers in the conserved constant-segment region. Each cDNA library was double barcoded, with a SMART-Mk sample barcode plus Illumina barcodes, to control for contamination. TruSeq adapter sequences along with Illumina sample barcodes were introduced in two successive PCR steps. The Illumina HiSeq platform was used with custom primers to sequence TCR alpha and beta cDNA libraries. Concerning the study's data processing: MiGEC processed the raw reads to extract unique molecular identifiers, while MiXCR was used to determine the CDR3 positions. Recombination models were inferred per individual with the repgenHMM and IGoR tools using an EM algorithm. Shared clonotypes were analyzed with the tcR package in R, and sharing was normalized by the product of cloneset sizes. To study raw recombination free of thymic and clonal selection effects, out-of-frame nonproductive sequences were analyzed. TCRdb trimmed public reads at Q25 via fastp, called clones via MiXCR and kept in-frame beta chains. A single entry per CDR3 protein holds the most common genes and DNA from its merged rows. The V and J calls here are based on TCRdb, not the publication. For this sample the table gives a few hundred thousand distinct CDR3 sequences, of which roughly 7.1% were detected only once. The ten largest account for roughly 15% of the sample.

As encoded in the germline V gene, CDR1 is SGDLS while CDR2 is YYNGEE. From the cysteine up to the phenylalanine, the CDR3 has a length of 9 residues. Of the read, only the CDR3 DNA is kept; its 27 bases are in frame from base 1. This clonotype turned up a few times. Its antigen remains unidentified. A junction boundary mismatches the germline segment, possibly from a read error. This sample was also put to use in a study of T cells expressing NK-cell markers. Per that second paper: Three sorted T-cell subsets (CD3+CD56+NKG2C+, CD3+CD56+NKG2C- and CD3+CD56-NKG2C+) from fewer than 10 donors had their TCR beta-chain repertoires profiled. Of the eight sequenced donors, seven were found to be HCMV-seropositive and one was found to be HCMV-seronegative. To restrict sorting to alphabetaTCR-expressing T cells, an anti-gammadeltaTCR antibody was added in several experiments. In over 5 donors, the dominant CD3+CD56+NKG2C+ clonotypes were among the top 10 CD8+ clonotypes and accounted for about 1.0-7.0% of CD8+ T cells. Those dominant clonotypes were again the most abundant among CD3+CD56-NKG2C+ cells in a handful of donors, at about 25-65%. It remained unclear whether the expanded NKG2C-expressing T cell clones were specific for HCMV antigens. All eight donors whose samples were sequenced were randomly selected healthy volunteers, three of them men and five women. HCMV-specific IgG was detected in serum with a commercial ELISA kit to determine HCMV serostatus. MIGEC handled demultiplexing of the reads and grouping by UMI, while MiTCR was used to assemble and quantify clonotypes. To exclude erroneous sequences, only TCR cDNA sequences supported by at least two reads were retained. Downstream repertoire analysis used the tcR package, and clonotypes were matched across fractions by CDR3 nucleotide sequence plus V segment. VDJmatch was used to annotate antigen specificity against VDJdb, with one amino acid substitution in CDR3 permitted.

Sequences were obtained from CD8+ T cells sorted from blood. This receptor chain uses TRBV9 and TRBJ2-3, with no reliable assignment of the D segment. The TCR originated in a young woman in good health. The DNA is as follows: TGTGCCAGCAGCGTAGGAATGGATTTT. Translation gives CASSVGMDF.